This paragraph covers one TCR beta chain sequence. In the authors' methods: Quantification of nucleated cells was approximated via reference gene primer amplification. Produced via immunoSEQ multiplex PCR; TCRdb's table is partial and in-frame only. V, J and clone size are taken as reported in that table, and D and trimming were inferred from the DNA itself. This sample has 100,000 or so clones, with 80% to 90% found just once. Germline V gene data show CDR1 as MDHEN and CDR2 as SYDVKM. V was trimmed by 1 base and J by 8 bases, leaving 12 bases between them. The CDR3 is 14 residues long. The data belong to a study of blood T cell repertoires in COVID-19. At the level of the study: Samples of COVID-19 (acute and convalescent) were obtained from the United States, Italy and Spain.

The receptor comes from a woman older than 75 with acute or convalescent COVID-19. The chain is built from TRBV28 and TRBJ2-1; D call uncertain. Specimen: peripheral blood. The CDR3 protein is CASSLSAFRDEQFF. CDR3 bases: TGTGCCAGCAGTTTATCGGCCTTCCGGGATGAGCAGTTCTTC.